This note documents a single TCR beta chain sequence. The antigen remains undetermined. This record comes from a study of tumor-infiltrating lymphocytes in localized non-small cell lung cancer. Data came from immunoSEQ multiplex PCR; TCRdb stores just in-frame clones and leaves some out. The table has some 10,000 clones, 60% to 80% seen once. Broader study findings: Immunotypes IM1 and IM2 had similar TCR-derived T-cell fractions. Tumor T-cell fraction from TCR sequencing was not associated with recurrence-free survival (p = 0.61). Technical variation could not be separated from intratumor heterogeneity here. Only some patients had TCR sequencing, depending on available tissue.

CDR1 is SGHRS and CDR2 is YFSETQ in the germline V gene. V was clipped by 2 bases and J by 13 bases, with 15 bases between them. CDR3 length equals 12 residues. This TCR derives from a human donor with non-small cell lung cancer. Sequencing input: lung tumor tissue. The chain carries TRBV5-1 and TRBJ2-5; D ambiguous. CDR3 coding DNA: TGCGCCAGCAGCTTCGAAGGTCTCGAAGTGTACTTC. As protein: CASSFEGLEVYF.